These 9 T cell receptor beta chains were all obtained from the same sample, sequenced in a study of blood T cells in healthy people across ages. Next came a second PCR, run for about 7 to 12 cycles, which used a sample-barcoded 5' primer along with a J-beta primer mix. MiXCR, applied by TCRdb to the 5' RACE reads, yields one record per CDR3 protein. The data hold about 1.6 million distinct CDR3 sequences, with 30% to 35% observed a single time. What was sequenced was blood. Every receptor here comes from a woman aged 25 to 39 in good health.

Only a few counts were recorded for this clonotype. This chain connects TRBV20-1 to TRBJ1-5, with TRBD1 matching 9 bases. Germline CDR1 DFQATT, CDR2 SNEGSKA (reference sequence). This CDR3 has 16 residues. V shed 0 bases, J shed 11 bases, and the junction held 14 bases outside the gene matches. The DNA of the CDR3 is TGCAGTGCTAGAGAAGGGGGGGTGACAGGGGGATGGGCCCAGCATTTT. It codes for CSAREGGVTGGWAQHF.

This sequence joins TRBV2 and TRBJ2-1; no reliable D call. V was trimmed by 6 bases and J by 0 bases, leaving 15 bases between them. The germline gives CDR1 SNHLY, CDR2 FYNNEI. This CDR3 is 16 amino acids long. CDR3 residues: CASRGPDTSSYNEQFF. The CDR3 DNA is TGTGCCAGCAGGGGCCCCGACACGAGCTCCTACAATGAGCAGTTCTTC.

This clonotype appeared many times. This chain joins TRBV20-1 and TRBJ2-3; 10 nucleotides line up with TRBD2. In germline, CDR1 is DFQATT, CDR2 SNEGSKA (reference sequence). The V gene end was trimmed by 6 bases and the J gene end by 10 bases; junction bases not matched to a gene: 13. This CDR3 contains 14 residues. The CDR3 protein is CSATKLAGDVAQYF. The CDR3 nucleotides are TGCAGTGCAACCAAGCTAGCGGGGGATGTAGCGCAGTATTTT.

The chain recombines TRBV6-5 with TRBJ2-7; 11 bases are shared with TRBD2. Trimming took 4 bases from V and 7 from J; bases not matched to a gene: 9. Looked up from germline, CDR1 is MNHEY and CDR2 is SVGAGI. CDR3 length: 15 amino acids. The DNA of the CDR3 is TGTGCCAGCAGTTTCGAACTAGCGGGGGTGTGGGAGCAGTACTTC. Translated: CASSFELAGVWEQYF.

This clonotype was picked up a small number of times. This chain joins TRBV20-1 and TRBJ2-1; D gene unclear. V shed 3 bases and J shed 9 bases, with 15 bases lying between them. Germline V lookup: CDR1 DFQATT, CDR2 SNEGSKA (reference sequence). The CDR3 consists of 13 residues. The DNA for the CDR3 is TGCAGTGCTAGTCTGGCTCCATTGGGTGAGCAGTTCTTC. Its protein is CSASLAPLGEQFF.

The sample holds one count of this clonotype. The chain joins TRBV20-1 to TRBJ2-1; D could derive from TRBD1 or TRBD2 (7 bases each). Trimming removed 5 bases from V and 3 bases from J, with 17 bases in between. Per the germline V gene, CDR1 is DFQATT and CDR2 is SNEGSKA (reference sequence). The CDR3 contains 15 residues. This CDR3 reads CSAFKQGRVYNEQFF. In nucleotides, the CDR3 is TGCAGTGCTTTTAAACAGGGGAGGGTCTACAATGAGCAGTTCTTC.

The chain carries TRBV11-2 and TRBJ2-5; D may be TRBD2 (6 bases). This CDR3 is 14 amino acids long. CDR1 and CDR2 (germline): SGHAT, FQNNGV. Trimming stripped 4 bases from V and 4 bases from J, with 13 bases between. DNA of the CDR3: TGTGCCAGCAGCTCCCAGGGACTGACAGAGACCCAGTACTTC. Translation gives CASSSQGLTETQYF. The complete variable domain, with remaining parts taken from reference TRBV11-2 and TRBJ2-5, reads EAGVAQSPRYKIIEKRQSVAFWCNPISGHATLYWYQQILGQGPKLLIQFQNNGVVDDSQLPKDRFSAERLKGVDSTLKIQPAKLEDSAVYLCASSSQGLTETQYFGPGTRLLVL.

The V and J genes are TRBV2 and TRBJ2-7; 10 bases line up with TRBD2. CDR3 length: 13 residues. J lost 6 bases, V lost 5 bases, and 4 bases had no gene match. Germline V gene lookup returns CDR1 SNHLY and CDR2 FYNNEI. The CDR3 DNA sequence: TGTGCCAGCAGTAAAAGGACTAGCGGCGAGCAGTACTTC. Its protein is CASSKRTSGEQYF. The variable domain in full, with the rest retrieved from reference TRBV2 and TRBJ2-7, is EPEVTQTPSHQVTQMGQEVILRCVPISNHLYFYWYRQILGQKVEFLVSFYNNEISEKSEIFDDQFSVERPDGSNFTLKIRSTKLEDSAMYFCASSKRTSGEQYFGPGTRLTVT.

In this sample, this clonotype turned up many times. V gene TRBV9 combines with J gene TRBJ2-7, with TRBD1 as a possible D gene (6 bases). This CDR3 is 14 amino acids long. V was shortened by 2 bases and J by 5 bases, with 14 bases between the two germline ends. Germline-derived CDR1 and CDR2 are SGDLS and YYNGEE. The CDR3 region is CASSVGRGMNEQYF. The DNA for the CDR3 is TGTGCCAGCAGCGTTGGCAGGGGTATGAACGAGCAGTACTTC.